These 19 T cell receptor beta chains originate from one sample sequenced in a study of control samples from healthy donors and cancer patients. Clones were read by immunoSEQ multiplex PCR, and TCRdb kept only the in-frame ones, dropping some. The sample records about 80,000 clones, about nine tenths being singletons. Sample: blood. The source is a middle-aged man in good health.

The chain carries TRBV19 and TRBJ1-4; D remains unclear. V was shortened by 5 bases and J by 1 base, with 14 bases between the two germline ends. This CDR3 has 16 residues. In germline, CDR1 is LNHDA, CDR2 SQIVND (reference sequence). CDR3 region: CASSSRTVGTNEKLFF. The CDR3, as DNA: TGTGCCAGTAGTTCGCGGACGGTAGGAACTAATGAAAAACTGTTTTTT.

This clone showed up just once. The rearrangement links TRBV4-1 to TRBJ1-5; perhaps TRBD1 as D (5 bases). The CDR3 is 14 amino acids. CDR1 and CDR2 (germline): MGHRA, YSYEKL. The V and J ends lost 0 bases and 7 bases respectively, with 10 bases between them. CDR3 residues: CASSQESGHQPQHF. CDR3 in DNA: TGCGCCAGCAGCCAAGAGTCCGGACACCAGCCCCAGCATTTT.

The V gene is TRBV30, the J gene TRBJ1-6; D is perhaps TRBD1 (5 bases). V lost 2 bases to trimming and J lost 9 bases, with 8 bases between them. Germline assignment: CDR1 GTSNPN and CDR2 SVGIG (reference sequence). CDR3 length: 12 amino acids. CDR3 bases: TGTGCCTGGAGTCAGGGAGGTTCACCCCTCCACTTT. It specifies CAWSQGGSPLHF.

J is TRBJ2-1 and V is TRBV6-5, with 9 bases that match TRBD2. Trimming at V came to 4 bases and at J to 2 bases, leaving 6 bases not matched to a gene. The CDR3 is 16 residues long. The germline V gene has CDR1 MNHEY and CDR2 SVGAGI. In DNA form, the CDR3 reads TGTGCCAGCAGTTCGCGGGGGGGCGCCGCCTACAATGAGCAGTTCTTC. Its translation: CASSSRGGAAYNEQFF.

The rearrangement links TRBV6-1 to TRBJ1-5; D may be TRBD1 (6 bases). The germline V gene encodes CDR1 MNHNS and CDR2 SASEGT. V was pared by 5 bases and J by 3 bases, with 8 bases between. The CDR3 is 13 amino acids. The CDR3 sequence: CASSRDTNQPQHF. The DNA for the CDR3 is TGTGCCAGCAGTCGGGACACCAATCAGCCCCAGCATTTT.

This chain links TRBV19 with TRBJ2-7, with a possible D match to TRBD2 (6 bases). Trimming left V 2 bases short and J 0 bases short, with 14 bases between. This CDR3 has 16 amino acids. The germline V gene has CDR1 LNHDA and CDR2 SQIVND (reference sequence). CDR3 coding DNA: TGTGCCAGTAGTATATCCGGCGGGGCTGGCTCCTACGAGCAGTACTTC. It codes for CASSISGGAGSYEQYF.

The rearrangement links TRBV6-5 to TRBJ1-6; TRBD1 matches 10 bases. In germline, CDR1 is MNHEY, CDR2 SVGAGI. Germline trimming cut 6 bases from V and 11 bases from J; bases unmatched to any gene: 10. This CDR3 has 15 residues. For the CDR3, the DNA is TGTGCCAGCAGCCACGGACAGGGGGTAGGTACACCCCTCCACTTT. This encodes CASSHGQGVGTPLHF.

The V and J genes are TRBV12-5 and TRBJ2-7; D unresolved. CDR1 and CDR2 (germline): LGHNT, FRNRAP. Trimming shortened V by 3 bases and J by 2 bases, and 17 bases separated the two germline ends. The CDR3 has 16 amino acids. CDR3 in amino acids: CASGFGLDETAYEQYF. The CDR3 bases are TGTGCTAGTGGTTTTGGTCTTGACGAAACTGCCTACGAGCAGTACTTC.

The gene calls are TRBV10-3 and TRBJ1-2, with unresolved D. The germline gives CDR1 ENHRY, CDR2 SYGVKD. This CDR3 has 8 amino acids. Trimming took off 7 bases at V and 9 bases at J, with 3 bases between the two ends. The CDR3 DNA reads as TGTGCCATCACGAGCTACACCTTC. As protein: CAITSYTF.

As concerns this clone: The DNA is omitted, as the CDR3 cannot be located on it reliably, and the CDR3 follows TCRdb's listing. The V gene is TRBV27, the J gene TRBJ2-7; the table gives TRBD2 as D, unverified against the DNA. Germline assignment: CDR1 MNHEY and CDR2 SMNVEV (reference sequence). The CDR3 comprises 16 residues, both ends counted. CDR3 sequence reads: CASSSSGALSSYEQYF.

This clone was seen once. The chain uses TRBV6-1 and TRBJ1-5, with D hard to call. The length of the CDR3 is 14 residues. Trimming removed 2 bases from V and 9 bases from J, with 14 bases in between. Germline V gene sequence: CDR1 MNHNS, CDR2 SASEGT. The CDR3 region has the DNA TGTGCCAGCAGTGAACGGACGGCCATTCGGCCCCAGCATTTT. As protein: CASSERTAIRPQHF.

V is TRBV5-5 and J is TRBJ1-2; tentative D call: TRBD1 (6 bases). With 3 bases removed from V and 7 bases from J, the gap between germline ends came to 16 bases. Germline V CDR1 and CDR2: SGHKS, YYEKEE (reference sequence). This CDR3 comprises 14 residues. The CDR3 region has the DNA TGTGCCAGCAGCTCACAGGGTGGCCGGGGTGGCTACACCTTC. Residues: CASSSQGGRGGYTF.

The chain's CDR3 is CASRLAGAFNQPQHF. CDR3 sequence (DNA): TGTGCCAGCAGACTGGCGGGGGCCTTCAATCAGCCCCAGCATTTT. The gene calls are TRBV27 and TRBJ1-5, with a possible D match to TRBD1 (6 bases). In germline, CDR1 is MNHEY, CDR2 SMNVEV (reference sequence). The length of the CDR3 is 15 residues. Trimming removed 6 bases at V and 3 bases at J, with 15 bases between.

The chain has TRBV21-1 and TRBJ2-7; the table's D call, TRBD1, was not checked against the DNA. TRBV21-1 is assigned pseudogene status. The CDR3 consists of 16 residues. The chain's CDR3 is CASSRGADRGRNEQYF. In DNA, the CDR3 is TGTGCCAGCAGCAGAGGGGCAGACAGGGGGCGGAACGAGCAGTACTTC.

The J gene is TRBJ2-3, the V gene TRBV15; a possible D gene is TRBD2 (6 bases). Trimming stripped 5 bases from V and 6 bases from J, with 15 bases between. CDR3 size: 14 residues. Germline CDR1 LNHNV, CDR2 YYDKDF (reference sequence). For the CDR3, the DNA is TGTGCCACCAGCCCTCGGGACTCCCCGGATACGCAGTATTTT. This translates into CATSPRDSPDTQYF.

The V gene is TRBV11-2, the J gene TRBJ2-2, with D uncertain. The CDR3 has 14 residues. Germline V gene lookup returns CDR1 SGHAT and CDR2 FQNNGV. V was shortened by 1 base and J by 2 bases, with 5 bases between the two germline ends. The CDR3 loop is CASSLGSNTGELFF. Written as DNA, the CDR3 is TGTGCCAGCAGCTTAGGCAGTAACACCGGGGAGCTGTTTTTT.

The V call is TRBV13, the J call TRBJ1-4; D remains unclear. This CDR3 region has 17 residues. V lost 4 bases to trimming and J lost 0 bases, with 15 bases between them. CDR1 PRHDT and CDR2 FYEKMQ come from the germline V gene (reference sequence). The CDR3 DNA is TGTGCCAGCAGCTCAATTAAGACGGACGCAACTAATGAAAAACTGTTTTTT. It codes for CASSSIKTDATNEKLFF.

The rearrangement joins TRBV7-2 to TRBJ1-1, with D unresolved. The germline CDR1 and CDR2 sequences are SGHTA and FQGNSA. V lost 1 base and J lost 1, with 7 bases in between. CDR3 length equals 14 residues. CDR3 DNA: TGTGCCAGCAGCTTAGGTTATGGGAACACTGAAGCTTTCTTT. It codes for CASSLGYGNTEAFF.

V and J are TRBV24-1 and TRBJ1-2; D may be TRBD1 (5 bases). Germline CDR1 reads KGHDR; CDR2 reads SFDVKD. This CDR3 is built from 14 residues. Between the trimmed V and J ends, which lost 5 bases and 0 bases, there was a span of 9 bases. The CDR3 DNA reads TGTGCCACCAGTGGAGGCAGGGCTAACTATGGCTACACCTTC. Translating gives CATSGGRANYGYTF.